This passage covers 30 T cell receptor beta chains from one sample sequenced in a study of OX40 agonist ivuxolimab in advanced cancers. Profiling relied on immunoSEQ multiplex PCR, and the TCRdb table lists in-frame clones only, not all of them. The sample records fewer than 25,000 clones, roughly 82% being singletons. Here the sequenced sample was CD4+ or CD8+ T cells sorted from blood, taken in a trial of the OX40 agonist ivuxolimab. The receptor source for this set is an adult with an advanced solid tumor such as melanoma, head and neck, liver or kidney cancer.

The chain couples TRBV27 to TRBJ1-1; D gene unclear. The CDR3 length is 14 residues. CDR1 is MNHEY, CDR2 SMNVEV, per germline (reference sequence). The V and J ends lost 2 bases and 4 bases respectively, with 11 bases between them. This CDR3 is CASSLNPGGTEAFF. The CDR3 bases are TGTGCCAGCAGTTTAAACCCGGGAGGCACTGAAGCTTTCTTT.

The chain carries TRBV7-6 and TRBJ2-7, with 8 bases matching TRBD2. The CDR3 runs to 16 residues. After removal of 1 base from V and 1 base from J, the junction contained 6 bases not matched to a gene. Germline CDR1 SGHVS, CDR2 FNYEAQ. The CDR3 protein is CASSLGTRGESYEQYF. The CDR3 nucleotides read TGTGCCAGCAGCTTAGGGACGCGGGGGGAATCCTACGAGCAGTACTTC.

This sequence joins TRBV19 and TRBJ2-5; D is possibly TRBD1 (6 bases). Per the germline V gene, CDR1 is LNHDA and CDR2 is SQIVND (reference sequence). The germline V and J ends were trimmed by 3 bases and 4 bases, with 9 bases remaining between them. The CDR3 length is 13 residues. The DNA for the CDR3 is TGTGCCAGTAGTATGGTCAGGGGAGAGACCCAGTACTTC. Amino acids: CASSMVRGETQYF.

CDR3 DNA: TGTGCCAGCAGTACCGGGGGGGGTAGCACAGATACGCAGTATTTT. Its protein is CASSTGGGSTDTQYF. The chain couples TRBV7-6 to TRBJ2-3, with TRBD2 matching 8 bases. The CDR3 loop spans 15 amino acids. After removal of 6 bases from V and 0 bases from J, the junction contained 5 bases not matched to a gene. From germline, CDR1 is SGHVS and CDR2 FNYEAQ.

The J gene is TRBJ2-3, the V gene TRBV5-1; D may be TRBD1 (6 bases). The CDR3 loop spans 17 amino acids. Trimming removed 0 bases from V and 1 base from J, with 15 bases in between. The V gene's germline CDR1 is SGHRS and CDR2 YFSETQ. The chain's CDR3 is CASSLETGRRRTDTQYF. The CDR3 DNA reads as TGCGCCAGCAGCTTGGAGACAGGACGAAGGCGCACAGATACGCAGTATTTT.

CDR3 loop: CASSLEDSGELFF. The CDR3 nucleotides are TGTGCCAGCAGCTTAGAAGACAGCGGGGAGCTGTTTTTT. The V gene is TRBV11-2, the J gene TRBJ2-2, with D possibly TRBD1 on 5 matching bases. Per the germline V gene, CDR1 is SGHAT and CDR2 is FQNNGV. The CDR3 length is 13 residues. The germline V and J ends were trimmed by 0 bases and 7 bases, with 6 bases remaining between them.

The chain joins TRBV11-2 to TRBJ1-1; D call uncertain. Trimming shortened V by 1 base and J by 3 bases, and 9 bases separated the two germline ends. The CDR3 sequence is 14 residues long. CDR1 and CDR2 (germline): SGHAT, FQNNGV. In nucleotides, the CDR3 is TGTGCCAGCAGCTTAGCGGAGGGATACACTGAAGCTTTCTTT. Protein product: CASSLAEGYTEAFF.

V gene TRBV4-3 combines with J gene TRBJ2-3; 8 bases are a match to TRBD2. Per germline, CDR1 LGHNA and CDR2 YSLEER. Trimming at V came to 2 bases and at J to 2 bases, leaving 6 bases not matched to a gene. The CDR3 length is 16 residues. The CDR3, as DNA: TGCGCCAGCAGCCAAATAGCGGGGTCTTTCACAGATACGCAGTATTTT. It is translated as CASSQIAGSFTDTQYF.

This chain connects TRBV15 to TRBJ2-7; TRBD2 agrees at 13 bases. The CDR3 length is 15 residues. Trimming cost V 0 bases and J 5 bases; bases outside gene matches: 1. The germline gives CDR1 LNHNV, CDR2 YYDKDF (reference sequence). The CDR3 reads CATSREGLAGNEQYF. The CDR3 DNA reads TGTGCCACCAGCAGAGAGGGACTAGCGGGGAACGAGCAGTACTTC.

This chain connects TRBV7-2 to TRBJ2-2; TRBD1 agrees at 10 bases. There are 17 residues in the CDR3. Germline V gene data show CDR1 as SGHTA and CDR2 as FQGNSA. Unmatched junction bases numbered 10, after V lost 4 bases and J lost 5 bases. The CDR3 loop is CASSSWYRQGATGELFF. The CDR3 DNA follows: TGTGCCAGCAGCTCTTGGTACCGACAGGGGGCGACCGGGGAGCTGTTTTTT.

The rearrangement uses TRBV4-3 and TRBJ1-1; no firm D call. The length of the CDR3 is 13 residues. The V gene's germline CDR1 is LGHNA and CDR2 YSLEER. Deletions cut 4 bases from V and 1 base from J, with 7 bases between. The DNA for the CDR3 is TGCGCCAGCAGCCGAAGGGAGAACACTGAAGCTTTCTTT. It is translated as CASSRRENTEAFF.

This sequence joins TRBV16 and TRBJ1-1; D possibly corresponds to TRBD1 (6 bases). This CDR3 has 13 residues. V gave up 6 bases and J gave up 4 bases, with 12 bases separating them. CDR1 KGHSY and CDR2 FQNENV come from the germline V gene. This CDR3 is CASRGTGSTEAFF. The CDR3 DNA sequence: TGTGCCAGCAGGGGCACAGGGAGCACTGAAGCTTTCTTT.

The chain combines TRBV7-8 with TRBJ2-5; no clear D gene. The DNA end favors TRBJ2-7, so the J call may be wrong. The CDR3 totals 14 residues. The germline CDR1 and CDR2 sequences are SGHVS and FQNEAQ. Here the CDR3 DNA reads TGTGCCAGCAGCAATACCGTATGGGACTACGAGCAGTACTTC. As protein: CASSNTVWDYEQYF.

The V gene is TRBV4-3, the J gene TRBJ1-1; TRBD1 is a possible D gene (5 bases). V lost 0 bases to trimming and J lost 1 base, with 9 bases between them. Germline V gene sequence: CDR1 LGHNA, CDR2 YSLEER. This CDR3 spans 15 amino acids. Here the CDR3 reads CASSQESGTNTEAFF. CDR3 DNA sequence: TGCGCCAGCAGCCAAGAGTCGGGGACGAACACTGAAGCTTTCTTT.

The chain carries TRBV19 and TRBJ2-7; 11 bases agree with TRBD1. The CDR3 runs 17 residues. Per the germline V gene, CDR1 is LNHDA and CDR2 is SQIVND (reference sequence). V trimming: 0 bases; J trimming: 3 bases; junction bases outside the gene matches: 7. The CDR3 sequence is CASSIDLIGTGGYEQYF. Here the CDR3 DNA reads TGTGCCAGTAGTATAGATCTGATTGGGACAGGGGGCTACGAGCAGTACTTC.

CDR3 region: CASSQDGQGNQPQHF. The DNA for the CDR3 is TGCGCCAGCAGCCAAGACGGGCAGGGCAATCAGCCCCAGCATTTT. The J gene is TRBJ1-5, the V gene TRBV4-3; D gene unclear. Germline loops: CDR1 LGHNA, CDR2 YSLEER. Trimming stripped 0 bases from V and 2 bases from J, with 8 bases between. The CDR3 runs 15 residues.

V usage is TRBV10-2 and J usage is TRBJ1-1; D not certain. The CDR3 totals 12 residues. CDR1 is WSHSY and CDR2 is SAAADI in the germline V gene. Trimming cost V 0 bases and J 11 bases, with 10 bases left between them. The CDR3 coding sequence is TGCGCCAGCAGTGAGTCACTGGCGGGGGCTTTCTTT. Its translation is CASSESLAGAFF.

The J gene is TRBJ2-1, the V gene TRBV27, with TRBD1 as a possible D gene (6 bases). CDR1 is MNHEY, CDR2 SMNVEV, per germline (reference sequence). The V and J ends lost 2 bases and 7 bases respectively, with 6 bases between them. The CDR3 consists of 12 residues. The CDR3 spells CASSLQGNEQFF. As DNA, the CDR3 is TGTGCCAGCAGTTTACAGGGGAATGAGCAGTTCTTC.

This clone was detected only a few times. The chain is built from TRBV19 and TRBJ2-7; tentative D call: TRBD1 (6 bases). V was pared by 5 bases and J by 3 bases, with 11 bases between. In germline, CDR1 is LNHDA, CDR2 SQIVND (reference sequence). The CDR3 is 13 residues long. The CDR3 is CASSVGQFYEQYF. The CDR3 region has the DNA TGTGCCAGTAGTGTAGGACAGTTCTACGAGCAGTACTTC. Filled out from reference TRBV19 and TRBJ2-7, the complete variable domain reads DGGITQSPKYLFRKEGQNVTLSCEQNLNHDAMYWYRQDPGQGLRLIYYSQIVNDFQKGDIAEGYSVSREKKESFPLTVTSAQKNPTAFYLCASSVGQFYEQYFGPGTRLTVT.

The rearrangement joins TRBV21-1 to TRBJ1-1. TRBV21-1 is classified as a pseudogene. The CDR3 is made up of 15 amino acids. CDR3 DNA: TGTGCCAGCAGCGGATGCGGTAGAGGGGCGGCTGAAGCTTTCTTT. Protein product: CASSGCGRGAAEAFF.

The chain employs TRBV7-9 and TRBJ1-2; no clear D. Trimming pared 1 base from V and 6 bases from J, leaving 6 bases between. This CDR3 contains 12 residues. Germline V lookup: CDR1 SEHNR, CDR2 FQNEAQ (reference sequence). CDR3 nucleotide sequence: TGTGCCAGCAGCTTAGGCAGAAATGGCTACACCTTC. Amino acids: CASSLGRNGYTF. The complete variable domain, with remaining parts taken from reference TRBV7-9 and TRBJ1-2, reads DTGVSQNPRHKITKRGQNVTFRCDPISEHNRLYWYRQTLGQGPEFLTYFQNEAQLEKSRLLSDRFSAERPKGSFSTLEIQRTEQGDSAMYLCASSLGRNGYTFGSGTRLTVV.

The CDR3 DNA sequence: TGTGCCAGCAGCTTCCAGGGGGGAAACCTCAATGAGCAGTTCTTC. Translated: CASSFQGGNLNEQFF. This rearrangement joins TRBV7-9 to TRBJ2-1; weak D call: TRBD1 (7 bases). Trimming stripped 3 bases from V and 6 bases from J, with 15 bases between. The CDR3 consists of 15 residues. Looked up from germline, CDR1 is SEHNR and CDR2 is FQNEAQ (reference sequence).

The chain recombines TRBV5-8 with TRBJ2-5, with 12 bases aligning to TRBD2. This CDR3 has 16 amino acids. Trimming at V came to 0 bases and at J to 3 bases, leaving 3 bases not matched to a gene. In germline, CDR1 is SGHTS, CDR2 YDEGEE. CDR3 coding DNA: TGTGCCAGCAGCTTGGAGACTAGCGGGGGAGAAGAGACCCAGTACTTC. Residues: CASSLETSGGEETQYF. Full variable domain (rest looked up from reference TRBV5-8 and TRBJ2-5): EAGVTQSPTHLIKTRGQQATLRCSPISGHTSVYWYQQALGLGLQFLLWYDEGEERNRGNFPPRFSGRQFPNYSSELNVNALELEDSALYLCASSLETSGGEETQYFGPGTRLLVL.

The sample holds a few counts of this clone. V gene TRBV7-6 combines with J gene TRBJ1-2; D is unresolved. The CDR3 covers 14 residues. With 3 bases removed from V and 1 base from J, the gap between germline ends came to 9 bases. CDR1 and CDR2 from the germline V gene are SGHVS and FNYEAQ. The CDR3 nucleotides read TGTGCCAGCAGCTTTACCCCAGATAACTATGGCTACACCTTC. This gives the protein CASSFTPDNYGYTF.

The chain uses TRBV6-1 and TRBJ1-2; no clear D gene. In germline, CDR1 is MNHNS, CDR2 SASEGT. V lost 4 bases to trimming and J lost 2 bases, with 14 bases between them. CDR3 length equals 15 residues. Written as DNA, the CDR3 is TGTGCCAGCAGTGGCCGCCTAGACGGGAACTATGGCTACACCTTC. This sequence encodes CASSGRLDGNYGYTF.

The chain employs TRBV29-1 and TRBJ1-1; D gene ambiguous. CDR3 length equals 11 residues. With 5 bases removed from V and 6 bases from J, the gap between germline ends came to 10 bases. CDR1 is SQVTM and CDR2 is ANQGSEA in the germline V gene. The CDR3 is CSVRGGAEAFF. CDR3 nucleotide sequence: TGCAGCGTTCGTGGCGGCGCTGAAGCTTTCTTT.

The table lists this clone with a few counts. The chain joins TRBV2 to TRBJ1-1; possible D gene TRBD1, 6 bases. V was shortened by 5 bases and J by 7 bases, with 8 bases between the two germline ends. Germline-derived CDR1 and CDR2 are SNHLY and FYNNEI. The length of the CDR3 is 11 residues. DNA of the CDR3: TGTGCCAGCAGTTGGGACAATGAAGCTTTCTTT. Protein: CASSWDNEAFF.

The V and J genes are TRBV11-1 and TRBJ2-1; no definite D call. Germline CDR1 is SGHAT and CDR2 is FQDESV (reference sequence). The CDR3 sequence is 16 residues long. Between the trimmed V and J ends, which lost 3 bases and 0 bases, there was a span of 12 bases. In nucleotides, the CDR3 is TGTGCCAGCAGCTTTGGCCCCGGTGGCTCCTACAATGAGCAGTTCTTC. It codes for CASSFGPGGSYNEQFF. Combining the CDR3 with reference TRBV11-1 and TRBJ2-1 gives the whole variable domain EAEVAQSPRYKITEKSQAVAFWCDPISGHATLYWYRQILGQGPELLVQFQDESVVDDSQLPKDRFSAERLKGVDSTLKIQPAELGDSAMYLCASSFGPGGSYNEQFFGPGTRLTVL.

The gene calls are TRBV10-2 and TRBJ2-2; 9 bases agree with TRBD1. CDR1 is WSHSY, CDR2 SAAADI, per germline. The CDR3 is made up of 15 amino acids. Germline trimming cut 6 bases from V and 4 bases from J; bases unmatched to any gene: 6. The CDR3 DNA reads TGCGCCAGCAGGAGTACAGGGGGCGTCACCGGGGAGCTGTTTTTT. It codes for CASRSTGGVTGELFF.

By its share, this clone is medium-sized. The rearrangement uses TRBV2 and TRBJ2-7; no firm D call. The V gene lost 3 bases and the J gene lost 1 base, with 4 bases spanning the gap. CDR1 is SNHLY and CDR2 is FYNNEI in the germline V gene. The CDR3 runs to 12 residues. In DNA, the CDR3 is TGTGCCAGCAGTGACTATTCCTACGAGCAGTACTTC. Protein product: CASSDYSYEQYF.